This T cell receptor beta chain originates from a study of blood T cell repertoires in COVID-19 (dated by TCRdb to between 2020 and 2021). Notes on the research overall: Samples from collaborators originated in the United States, Italy and Spain and spanned both the acute and convalescent phases of COVID-19. HLA class I and class II types, where available, came from metadata supplied by the sample provider rather than from assay-based typing. The dataset comprised deeply sampled blood TCRbeta repertoires from subjects exposed to, actively infected with, or recovered from COVID-19. The prospective study material was composed of cDNA or gDNA derived from T cells, B-cell-depleted T cells, or PBMCs. Samples came from the ongoing ImmuneRACE study (first 160 participants) plus 1,254 subjects from 6 global collaborators. Sample metadata almost always included a de-identified subject ID, COVID-19 status, age in years and sex. The repertoires were made available in a free public database intended to serve as a resource for research on the immune response to SARS-CoV-2. Study-wide findings and limitations: The amount of clinical and demographic metadata varied by source and participant and was provided uncurated.

Enrolling through a virtual design, the prospective study's participants ranged in age from roughly 18 to 95 years and lived across 24 United States geographic areas. Cohort assignment in the prospective study relied on participant-reported clinical history from a screening survey and a study questionnaire. Recovered participants in ImmuneRACE Cohort 3 were defined by two consecutive negative NP/OP PCR tests, clearance by a healthcare professional, or resolution of symptoms. In the prospective study, mobile phlebotomists collected whole blood, serum and a nasopharyngeal or oropharyngeal swab from each participant. Over a roughly 2-month period, participants in the prospective study had the option of providing additional blood draws and questionnaires. Blood samples from the prospective study were shipped frozen or at room temperature prior to DNA extraction. TCRbeta CDR3 regions were amplified from genomic DNA by means of the immunoSEQ Assay, a bias-controlled multiplex PCR. The published analysis was carried out like this. Nucleated cell counts per sample were estimated from amplification of reference gene primers within the assay. To quantify the absolute abundance of each unique TCRbeta CDR3 rearrangement, sequence reads were collapsed and filtered. For each sample, productive Simpson clonality was calculated by taking the square root of Simpson's diversity index across productive rearrangements. TCRdb obtained this table from immuneACCESS and retained in-frame rearrangements with V and J assigned. These tables miss some clones; where compared with another copy, unresolved V genes account for less than half of the shortfall, and the remainder is unexplained. D and trimming come from the DNA, and the V and J calls and clone size come from that table. This sample has 300,000 to 400,000 clones in its table, and 80% to 90% of those were observed once. In total, the top ten clones hold 5% of the sample.

Turning to this clone: Its antigen remains unidentified. No much larger clonotype is one base removed from it; base qualities were not supplied.

From the cysteine through the phenylalanine, the CDR3 covers 14 amino acids. Solely the CDR3 DNA is kept, with 42 bases framed from the first base. According to the germline V gene, CDR1 reads ENHRY and CDR2 reads SYGVKD. Trimming at the junction amounts to 8 bases on V and 6 bases on J, and the germline ends lie 18 bases apart. The chain couples TRBV10-3 to TRBJ2-3, and possibly TRBD2, on 7 matching bases. The source of this sequence is a man between 25 and 39 years old who had recovered from COVID-19. Sequences were obtained from PBMCs or T cells enriched from blood (not recorded which). The CDR3 here reads CAIGLRGAGDTQYF. The DNA reads as follows: TGTGCCATCGGGCTCCGGGGGGCGGGGGATACGCAGTATTTT.